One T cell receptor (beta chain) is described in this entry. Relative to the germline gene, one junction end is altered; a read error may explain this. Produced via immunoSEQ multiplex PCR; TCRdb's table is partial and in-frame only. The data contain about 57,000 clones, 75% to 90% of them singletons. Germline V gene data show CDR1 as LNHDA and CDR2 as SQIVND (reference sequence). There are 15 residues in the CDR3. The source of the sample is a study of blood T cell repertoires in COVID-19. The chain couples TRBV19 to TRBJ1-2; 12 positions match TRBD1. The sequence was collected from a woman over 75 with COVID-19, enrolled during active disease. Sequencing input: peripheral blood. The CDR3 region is CASSIDSGTGGAEAF. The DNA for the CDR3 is TGTGCCAGTAGTATAGATTCCGGGACAGGGGGCGCAGAAGCCTTC.